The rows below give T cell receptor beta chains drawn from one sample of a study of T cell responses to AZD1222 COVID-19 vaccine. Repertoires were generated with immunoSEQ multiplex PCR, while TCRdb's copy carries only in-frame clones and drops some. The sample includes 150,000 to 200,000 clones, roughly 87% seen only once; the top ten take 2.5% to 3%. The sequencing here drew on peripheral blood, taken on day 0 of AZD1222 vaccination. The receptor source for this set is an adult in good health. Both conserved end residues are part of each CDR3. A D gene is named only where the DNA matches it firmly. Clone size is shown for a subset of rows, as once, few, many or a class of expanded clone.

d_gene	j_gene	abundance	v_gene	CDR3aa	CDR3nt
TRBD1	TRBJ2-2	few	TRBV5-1	CASSPGDRDTGELFF	TGCGCCAGCAGCCCCGGGGACAGAGACACCGGGGAGCTGTTTTTT
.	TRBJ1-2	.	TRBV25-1	CASSGSLGDGSAYGYTF	TGTGCCAGCAGTGGATCACTTGGGGACGGAAGTGCCTATGGCTACACCTTC
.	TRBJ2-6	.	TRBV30	CAWDDYGANVLTF	TGTGCCTGGGATGATTATGGGGCCAACGTCCTGACTTTC
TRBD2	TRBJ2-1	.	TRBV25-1	CARTLAGAGGYEQFF	TGTGCCAGAACACTAGCGGGGGCTGGCGGTTATGAGCAGTTCTTC
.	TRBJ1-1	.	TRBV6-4	CASSEIWGTEAFF	TGTGCCAGCAGTGAGATCTGGGGGACTGAAGCTTTCTTT
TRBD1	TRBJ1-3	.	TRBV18	CASSSTQGATGNTIYF	TGTGCCAGCTCATCGACTCAGGGGGCGACCGGAAACACCATATATTTT
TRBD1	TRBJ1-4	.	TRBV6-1	CASSERLGTGIEKLFF	TGTGCCAGCAGTGAAAGGTTGGGGACAGGGATTGAAAAACTGTTTTTT
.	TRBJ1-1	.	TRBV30	CAWSVFGNTEAFF	TGTGCCTGGAGTGTGTTCGGAAACACTGAAGCTTTCTTT
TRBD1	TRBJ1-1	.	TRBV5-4	CASSRDRRGWNTEAFF	TGTGCCAGCAGCCGGGACAGGCGAGGCTGGAACACTGAAGCTTTCTTT
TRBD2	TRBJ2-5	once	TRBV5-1	CASSPTSGRYQETQYF	TGCGCCAGCAGCCCCACTAGCGGGAGGTACCAAGAGACCCAGTACTTC
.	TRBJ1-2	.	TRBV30	CAWDLPGTRNGYTF	TGTGCCTGGGATCTTCCTGGGACACGTAATGGCTACACCTTC
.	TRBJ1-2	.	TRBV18	CASSPRREGFGGYTF	TGTGCCAGCTCACCACGCAGGGAAGGGTTTGGTGGCTACACCTTC
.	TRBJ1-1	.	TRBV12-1	CASSFVSNFKRSTEAFF	TGTGCCAGCAGCTTTGTTTCAAATTTCAAGCGAAGCACTGAAGCTTTCTTT
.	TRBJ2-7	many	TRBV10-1	CATKAEDVRKQYF	TGCGCCACCAAAGCGGAGGATGTTAGAAAGCAGTACTTC
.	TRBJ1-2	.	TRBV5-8	CASSLGTPDGYTF	TGTGCCAGCAGCCTTGGGACGCCCGATGGCTACACCTTC
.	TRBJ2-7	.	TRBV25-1	CASSPQVGATYEQYF	TGTGCCAGCAGTCCGCAGGTTGGGGCTACCTACGAGCAGTACTTC
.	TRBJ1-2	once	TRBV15	CATSSGDNYGYTF	TGTGCCACCAGCTCAGGGGACAACTATGGCTACACCTTC
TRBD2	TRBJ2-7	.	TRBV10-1	CASSQGLAGFSYEQYF	TGCGCCAGCAGCCAGGGACTAGCGGGATTCTCCTACGAGCAGTACTTC
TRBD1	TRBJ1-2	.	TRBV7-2	CASSLAVDRGMGGYTF	TGTGCCAGCAGCTTAGCGGTGGACAGGGGAATGGGTGGCTACACCTTC
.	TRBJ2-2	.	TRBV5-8	CASSQWGGTGELFF	TGTGCCAGCAGCCAATGGGGAGGAACCGGGGAGCTGTTTTTT
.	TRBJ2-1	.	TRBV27	CASRDIAGSYNEQFF	TGTGCCAGCCGGGACATAGCGGGCTCCTACAATGAGCAGTTCTTC
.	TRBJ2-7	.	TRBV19	CASSPVGGAFDEQYF	TGTGCCAGTAGCCCGGTTGGGGGGGCCTTCGACGAGCAGTACTTC
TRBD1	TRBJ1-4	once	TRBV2	CASRLSGQGLFF	TGTGCCAGCCGCCTTTCAGGACAGGGGCTGTTTTTT
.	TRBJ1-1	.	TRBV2	CASTKDSSNTEAFF	TGTGCCAGCACCAAGGACAGCTCGAACACTGAAGCTTTCTTT
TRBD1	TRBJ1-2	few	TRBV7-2	CASSLDGGQGRDYTF	TGTGCCAGCAGCTTAGATGGGGGACAGGGTAGGGACTACACCTTC
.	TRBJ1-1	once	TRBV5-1	CASSLGVAGLPEAFF	TGCGCCAGCAGCTTGGGAGTTGCGGGACTCCCGGAAGCTTTCTTT
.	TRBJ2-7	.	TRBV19	CASSTQINSYEQYF	TGTGCCAGTAGTACTCAAATAAACTCCTACGAGCAGTACTTC
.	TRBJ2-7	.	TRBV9	CASSTLQDGYEQYF	TGTGCCAGCAGCACACTCCAGGACGGTTACGAGCAGTACTTC
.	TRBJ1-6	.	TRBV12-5	CASGSDFSHPPLHF	TGTGCTAGTGGTTCGGACTTTTCTCATCCACCCCTCCACTTT
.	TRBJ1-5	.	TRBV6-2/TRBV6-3	CASSYSLRVGQPQHF	TGTGCCAGCAGTTACTCGCTCCGGGTGGGTCAGCCCCAGCATTTT
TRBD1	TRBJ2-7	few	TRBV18	CASSPLGTGGTYEQYF	TGTGCCAGCTCACCGTTAGGGACAGGGGGAACCTACGAGCAGTACTTC
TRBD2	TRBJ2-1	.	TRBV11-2	CASSPLKRGSYNEQFF	TGTGCCAGCAGCCCCCTAAAGCGGGGGTCCTACAATGAGCAGTTCTTC
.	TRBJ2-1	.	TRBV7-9	CASSILDEQFF	TGTGCCAGCAGTATATTGGATGAGCAGTTCTTC
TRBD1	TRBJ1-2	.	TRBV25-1	CASSEYRQGDGYTF	TGTGCCAGCAGTGAATACAGACAGGGGGATGGCTACACCTTC